These 9 T cell receptor beta chains were all obtained from the same sample, sequenced in a study of blood T cell repertoires in COVID-19. The data were produced by immunoSEQ multiplex PCR, yet TCRdb's version contains in-frame clones alone and is incomplete. The sample carries tens of thousands of clones, approximately 88% recorded once. Input material: peripheral blood. Receptors were obtained from a woman aged 80 or over with active or convalescent COVID-19.

The chain joins TRBV6-5 to TRBJ2-7, with a weak D call TRBD1 (5 bases). The length of the CDR3 is 12 residues. The ends were cut back, 7 bases at V and 1 base at J, with 8 bases in the middle. CDR1 is MNHEY and CDR2 is SVGAGI in the germline V gene. This CDR3 reads CASNRQSYEQYF. The CDR3, as DNA: TGTGCCAGCAATCGACAGTCCTACGAGCAGTACTTC.

V and J are TRBV3-1 (or the pseudogene TRBV3-2) and TRBJ1-5, with D maybe TRBD1 (5 bases). Germline V CDR1 and CDR2: LGHDT, YNNKEL (reference sequence). The CDR3 spans 18 residues. V was cut by 1 base and J by 3 bases, with 19 bases left in between. DNA of the CDR3: TGTGCCAGCAGCCAAGGGTGGGGGGGAAATGGGAACAATCAGCCCCAGCATTTT. Protein product: CASSQGWGGNGNNQPQHF.

V and J are TRBV5-1 and TRBJ1-3; a possible D gene is TRBD1 (5 bases). Germline lookup yields CDR1 SGHRS and CDR2 YFSETQ. V shed 0 bases and J shed 0 bases, with 10 bases lying between them. This CDR3 is built from 16 residues. This CDR3 is CASSLGQLISGNTIYF. The CDR3, as DNA: TGCGCCAGCAGCTTGGGACAGCTGATCTCTGGAAACACCATATATTTT.

The genes are TRBV28 and TRBJ1-2; TRBD1 matches 7 bases. This CDR3 has 14 residues. Germline CDR1 and CDR2: MDHEN and SYDVKM. The V segment lost 6 bases and the J segment 3 bases; nucleotides outside the gene matches: 7. The CDR3, as DNA: TGTGCCAGCAGGGCGGGACAGAGACACTATGGCTACACCTTC. It encodes CASRAGQRHYGYTF.

The chain couples TRBV10-1 to TRBJ1-6, with 8 bases matching TRBD1. Trimming removed 10 bases from V and 6 bases from J; junction bases left unmatched: 5. The germline V gene encodes CDR1 WNHNN and CDR2 SYGVQD (reference sequence). The CDR3 runs to 13 residues. CDR3 region: CATRTGPNSPLHF. The CDR3 DNA reads as TGCGCCACCAGGACAGGGCCTAATTCACCCCTCCACTTT.

V is TRBV2 and J is TRBJ1-2; D is unresolved. The V end lost 5 bases, the J end lost 8 bases, and 18 bases lay between the germline ends. The CDR3 has 14 residues. Looked up from germline, CDR1 is SNHLY and CDR2 is FYNNEI. CDR3: CASSPGGQVRGYTF. As DNA, the CDR3 is TGTGCCAGCAGTCCGGGCGGGCAGGTCCGAGGCTACACCTTC.

V usage is TRBV12-3 or TRBV12-4 and J usage is TRBJ1-4, with D perhaps matching TRBD1 (6 bases). Trimming removed 2 bases from V and 11 bases from J, with 6 bases in between. The CDR3 is made up of 11 amino acids. Here the CDR3 DNA reads TGTGCCAGCAGTTTAAGGGGGAAACTGTTTTTT. It is translated as CASSLRGKLFF.

A single count supports this clone. This chain joins TRBV18 and TRBJ2-2, with 8 bases identical to TRBD2. Trimming took 4 bases from V and 5 from J; bases not matched to a gene: 6. The CDR3 totals 15 residues. Germline V gives CDR1 KGHSH, CDR2 LQKENI. The CDR3 coding sequence is TGTGCCAGCTCACAGGCGGGGGGACGAACCGGGGAGCTGTTTTTT. Its protein product is CASSQAGGRTGELFF.

V usage is TRBV18 and J usage is TRBJ1-1; 9 bases map to TRBD1. The V segment lost 5 bases and the J segment 5 bases; nucleotides outside the gene matches: 6. Germline CDR1 reads KGHSH; CDR2 reads LQKENI. This CDR3 comprises 14 residues. DNA of the CDR3: TGTGCCAGCTCAGCCGGACAGGGGAGAACTGAAGCTTTCTTT. Residues: CASSAGQGRTEAFF.